The rows below give T cell receptor beta chains drawn from one sample of a study of blood T cell repertoires in COVID-19. Assay used: immunoSEQ multiplex PCR; TCRdb lists only in-frame clones, some missing. The table lists around 150,000 clones, roughly 83% of them singletons. Source material: PBMCs or T cells enriched from blood (not recorded which). The receptors originated from a man aged 65-85 years who had been exposed to COVID-19. Both conserved end residues are part of each CDR3. Fields, in order: V gene, J gene, CDR3 protein.

>TRBV7-8|TRBJ1-1
CASSLGTVNTEAFF
>TRBV6-4|TRBJ2-1
CASGVRGRKNEQFF
>TRBV19|TRBJ2-5
CASSNPPAGGRETQYF
>TRBV5-4|TRBJ2-2
CASSREGPGATGELFF
>TRBV18|TRBJ1-1
CASSPSTGAEAFF
>TRBV27|TRBJ2-3
CASSLRGGDTQYF
>TRBV7-2|TRBJ1-3
CASSSHRMGSGNTIYF
>TRBV5-6|TRBJ1-2
CASSYAGGSGYTF
>TRBV28|TRBJ2-6
CASSYGTAGANVLTF
>TRBV7-3|TRBJ1-2
CASSPGTGYGYTF
>TRBV18|TRBJ2-2
CASSGTGNTGELFF
>TRBV4-1|TRBJ2-7
CASSQGDREPYEQYF
>TRBV19|TRBJ1-3
CASSFGLGAGNTIYF
>TRBV7-2|TRBJ2-7
CASSVTGGPGEQYF
>TRBV2|TRBJ2-1
CASSGNLALDEQFF
>TRBV4-3|TRBJ1-4
CASSQDSRRYEKLFF
>TRBV11-2|TRBJ1-2
CASSPRTGGDYGYTF